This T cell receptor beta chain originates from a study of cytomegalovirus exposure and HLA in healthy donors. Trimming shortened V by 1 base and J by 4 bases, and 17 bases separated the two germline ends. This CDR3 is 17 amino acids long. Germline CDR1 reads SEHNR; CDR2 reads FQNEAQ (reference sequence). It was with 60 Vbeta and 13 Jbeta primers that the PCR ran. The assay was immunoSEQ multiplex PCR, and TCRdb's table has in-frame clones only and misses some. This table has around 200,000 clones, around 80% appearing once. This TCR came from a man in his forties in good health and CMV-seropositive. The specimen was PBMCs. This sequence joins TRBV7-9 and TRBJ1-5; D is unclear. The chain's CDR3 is CASSLVLKDGRNQPQHF. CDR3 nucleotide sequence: TGTGCCAGCAGCTTAGTGTTGAAGGACGGGAGAAATCAGCCCCAGCATTTT.